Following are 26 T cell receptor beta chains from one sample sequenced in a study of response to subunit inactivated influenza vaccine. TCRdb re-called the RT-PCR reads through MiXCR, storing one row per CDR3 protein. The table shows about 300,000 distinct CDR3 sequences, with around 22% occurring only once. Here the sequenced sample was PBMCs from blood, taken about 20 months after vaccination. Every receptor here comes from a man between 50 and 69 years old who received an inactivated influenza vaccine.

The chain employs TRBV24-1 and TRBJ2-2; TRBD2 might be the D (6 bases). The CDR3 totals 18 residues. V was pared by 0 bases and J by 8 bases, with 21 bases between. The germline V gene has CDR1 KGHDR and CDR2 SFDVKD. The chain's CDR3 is CATSDLTSGSLTRGELFF. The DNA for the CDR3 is TGTGCCACCAGTGATTTGACTTCCGGGAGCTTGACAAGGGGGGAGCTGTTTTTT.

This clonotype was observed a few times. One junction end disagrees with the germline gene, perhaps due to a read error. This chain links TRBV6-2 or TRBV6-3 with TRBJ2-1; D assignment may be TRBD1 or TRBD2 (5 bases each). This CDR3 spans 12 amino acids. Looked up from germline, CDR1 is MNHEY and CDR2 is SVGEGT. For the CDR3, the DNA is TGTGCCAGCAGTTACCAAGGGGCTGGGAGTATCTTC. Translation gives CASSYQGAGSIF.

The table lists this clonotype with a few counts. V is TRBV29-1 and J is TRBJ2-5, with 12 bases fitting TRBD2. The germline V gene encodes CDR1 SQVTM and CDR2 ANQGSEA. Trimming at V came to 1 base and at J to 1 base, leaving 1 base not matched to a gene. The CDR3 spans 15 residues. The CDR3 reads CSVEGLAGAQETQYF. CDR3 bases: TGCAGCGTTGAAGGACTAGCGGGAGCCCAAGAGACCCAGTACTTC.

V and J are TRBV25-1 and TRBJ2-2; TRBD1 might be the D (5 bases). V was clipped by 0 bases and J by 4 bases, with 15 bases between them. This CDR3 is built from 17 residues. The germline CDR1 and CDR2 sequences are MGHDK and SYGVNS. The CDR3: CASSEYGRQGVTGELFF. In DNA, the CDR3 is TGTGCCAGCAGTGAATATGGAAGGCAGGGCGTCACCGGGGAGCTGTTTTTT.

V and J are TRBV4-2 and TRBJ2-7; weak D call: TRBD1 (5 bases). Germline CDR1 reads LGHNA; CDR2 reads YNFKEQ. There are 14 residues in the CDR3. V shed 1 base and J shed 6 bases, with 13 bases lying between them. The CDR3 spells CASSQVEPGSEQYF. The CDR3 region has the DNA TGTGCCAGCAGCCAAGTTGAACCAGGGTCCGAGCAGTACTTC.

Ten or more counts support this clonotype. This CDR3 is CATSGGALEGYTF. CDR3 coding DNA: TGTGCCACCAGTGGGGGGGCACTAGAAGGCTACACCTTC. This chain connects TRBV24-1 to TRBJ1-2, with D perhaps TRBD1 (6 bases). The CDR3 is 13 amino acids. V shed 5 bases and J shed 8 bases, with 14 bases lying between them. Germline CDR1 is KGHDR and CDR2 is SFDVKD.

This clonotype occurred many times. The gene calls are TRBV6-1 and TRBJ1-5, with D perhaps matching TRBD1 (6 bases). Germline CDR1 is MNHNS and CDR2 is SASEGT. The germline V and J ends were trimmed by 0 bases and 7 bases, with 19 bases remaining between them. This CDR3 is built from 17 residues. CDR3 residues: CASSEADHTGLSQPQHF. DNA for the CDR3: TGTGCCAGCAGTGAAGCGGACCATACAGGGCTGAGCCAGCCCCAGCATTTT.

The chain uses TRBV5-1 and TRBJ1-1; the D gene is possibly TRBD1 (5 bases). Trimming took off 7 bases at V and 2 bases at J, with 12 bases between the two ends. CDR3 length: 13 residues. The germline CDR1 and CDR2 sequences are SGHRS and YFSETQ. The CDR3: CASGWDGNTEAFF. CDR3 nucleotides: TGCGCCAGCGGATGGGACGGTAACACTGAAGCTTTCTTT.

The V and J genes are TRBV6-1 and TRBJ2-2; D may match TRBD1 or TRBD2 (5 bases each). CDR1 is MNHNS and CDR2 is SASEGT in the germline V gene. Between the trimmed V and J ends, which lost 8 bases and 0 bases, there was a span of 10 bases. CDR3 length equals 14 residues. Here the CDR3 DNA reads TGTGCCAGCGAGGGACGGTCGAACACCGGGGAGCTGTTTTTT. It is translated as CASEGRSNTGELFF.

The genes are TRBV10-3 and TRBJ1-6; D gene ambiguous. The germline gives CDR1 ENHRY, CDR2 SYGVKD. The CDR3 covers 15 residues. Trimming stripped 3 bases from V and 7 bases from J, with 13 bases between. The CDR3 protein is CAISEKGIGNSPLHF. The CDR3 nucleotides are TGTGCCATCAGTGAAAAGGGAATCGGCAATTCACCCCTCCACTTT.

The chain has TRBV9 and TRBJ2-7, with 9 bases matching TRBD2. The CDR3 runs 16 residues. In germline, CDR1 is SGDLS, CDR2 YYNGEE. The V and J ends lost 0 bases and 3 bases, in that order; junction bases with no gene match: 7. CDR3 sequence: CASSVAWASGVYEQYF. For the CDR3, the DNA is TGTGCCAGCAGCGTAGCTTGGGCTAGCGGGGTCTACGAGCAGTACTTC.

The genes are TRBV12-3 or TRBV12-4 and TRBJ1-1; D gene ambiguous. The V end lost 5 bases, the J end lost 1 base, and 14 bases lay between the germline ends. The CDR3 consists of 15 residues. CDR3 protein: CASSPVRRPNTEAFF. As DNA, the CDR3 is TGTGCCAGCAGTCCCGTTCGCAGGCCGAACACTGAAGCTTTCTTT.

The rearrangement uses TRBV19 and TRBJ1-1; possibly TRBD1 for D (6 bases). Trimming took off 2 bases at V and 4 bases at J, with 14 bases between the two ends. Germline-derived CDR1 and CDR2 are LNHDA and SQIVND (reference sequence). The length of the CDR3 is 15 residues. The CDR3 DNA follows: TGTGCCAGTAGTATATGGGGGCAGGATAGCACTGAAGCTTTCTTT. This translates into CASSIWGQDSTEAFF.

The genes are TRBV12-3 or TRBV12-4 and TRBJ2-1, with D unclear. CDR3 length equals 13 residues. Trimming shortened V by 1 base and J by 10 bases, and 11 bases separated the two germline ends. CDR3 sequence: CASSLGAPLEQFF. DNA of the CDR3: TGTGCCAGCAGTTTAGGGGCCCCCCTAGAGCAGTTCTTC.

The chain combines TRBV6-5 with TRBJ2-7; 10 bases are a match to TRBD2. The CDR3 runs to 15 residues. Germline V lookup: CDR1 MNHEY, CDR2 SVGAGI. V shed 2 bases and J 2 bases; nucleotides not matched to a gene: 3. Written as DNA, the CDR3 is TGTGCCAGCAGTTACGGACTAGCGGCGGCCTACGAGCAGTACTTC. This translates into CASSYGLAAAYEQYF.

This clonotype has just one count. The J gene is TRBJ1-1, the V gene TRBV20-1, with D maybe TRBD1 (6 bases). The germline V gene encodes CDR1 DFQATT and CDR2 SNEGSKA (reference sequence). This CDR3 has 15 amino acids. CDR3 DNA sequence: TGCAGCTGCCGCGGGGGGCCTGGTTGGGACACTGAAGCTTTCTTT. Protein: CSCRGGPGWDTEAFF.

The CDR3 DNA reads TGCAGTGCTAGGTGGACAGACCGCAACACTGAAGCTTTCTTT. Protein sequence: CSARWTDRNTEAFF. The rearrangement links TRBV20-1 to TRBJ1-1; D is perhaps TRBD1 (6 bases). The length of the CDR3 is 14 residues. With 3 bases removed from V and 2 bases from J, the gap between germline ends came to 13 bases. Germline V lookup: CDR1 DFQATT, CDR2 SNEGSKA (reference sequence).

The CDR3: CSAKLGGPADNQPQHF. As DNA, the CDR3 is TGCAGTGCTAAGCTAGGGGGACCCGCGGACAATCAGCCCCAGCATTTT. V usage is TRBV20-1 and J usage is TRBJ1-5, with D possibly matching TRBD1 (6 bases). Germline V lookup: CDR1 DFQATT, CDR2 SNEGSKA (reference sequence). The CDR3 runs 16 residues. The V end was cut by 4 bases, the J end by 3 bases, with 19 bases between.

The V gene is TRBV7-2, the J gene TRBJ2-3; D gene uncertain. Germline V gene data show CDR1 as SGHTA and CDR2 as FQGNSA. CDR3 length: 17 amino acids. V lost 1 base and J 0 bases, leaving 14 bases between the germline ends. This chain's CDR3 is CASSLVVASRSTDTQYF. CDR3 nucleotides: TGTGCCAGCAGCTTAGTCGTGGCTAGTCGCAGCACAGATACGCAGTATTTT. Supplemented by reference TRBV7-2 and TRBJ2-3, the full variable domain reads GAGVSQSPSNKVTEKGKDVELRCDPISGHTALYWYRQSLGQGLEFLIYFQGNSAPDKSGLPSDRFSAERTGGSVSTLTIQRTQQEDSAVYLCASSLVVASRSTDTQYFGPGTRLTVL.

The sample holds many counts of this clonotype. The CDR3 loop is CASSEGRVHYGYTF. CDR3 DNA sequence: TGTGCCAGCAGCGAAGGGCGGGTTCACTATGGCTACACCTTC. The chain uses TRBV28 and TRBJ1-2, with no clear D. CDR1 and CDR2 from the germline V gene are MDHEN and SYDVKM. The CDR3 spans 14 residues. V lost 6 bases and J lost 3, with 14 bases in between.

In DNA form, the CDR3 reads TGCGCCAGCAGCTTCGACAGAACCATGAACACTGAAGCTTTCTTT. Protein product: CASSFDRTMNTEAFF. The chain employs TRBV5-1 and TRBJ1-1; the D gene is possibly TRBD1 (5 bases). The V end lost 2 bases, the J end lost 0 bases, and 11 bases lay between the germline ends. Germline V gene data show CDR1 as SGHRS and CDR2 as YFSETQ. The CDR3 contains 15 residues.

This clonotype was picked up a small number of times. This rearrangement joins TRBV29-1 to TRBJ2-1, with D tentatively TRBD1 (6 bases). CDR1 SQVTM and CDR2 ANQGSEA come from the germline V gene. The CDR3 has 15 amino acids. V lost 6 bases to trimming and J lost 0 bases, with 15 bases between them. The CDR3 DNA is TGCAGCGTCGCAGGGGTCGCGAGCTCCTACAATGAGCAGTTCTTC. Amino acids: CSVAGVASSYNEQFF.

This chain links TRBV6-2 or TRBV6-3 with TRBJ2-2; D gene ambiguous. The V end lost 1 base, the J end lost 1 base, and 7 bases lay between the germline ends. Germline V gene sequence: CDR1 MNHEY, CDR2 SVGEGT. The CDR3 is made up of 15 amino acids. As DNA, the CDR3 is TGTGCCAGCAGTTACTATAGGTTGAACACCGGGGAGCTGTTTTTT. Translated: CASSYYRLNTGELFF.

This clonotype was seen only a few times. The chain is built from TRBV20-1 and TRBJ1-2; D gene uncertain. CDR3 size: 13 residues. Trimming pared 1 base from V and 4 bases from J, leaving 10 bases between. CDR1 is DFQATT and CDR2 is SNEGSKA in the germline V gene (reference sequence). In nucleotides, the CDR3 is TGCAGTGCTAGAGCCACCACAGTCTATGGCTACACCTTC. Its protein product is CSARATTVYGYTF.

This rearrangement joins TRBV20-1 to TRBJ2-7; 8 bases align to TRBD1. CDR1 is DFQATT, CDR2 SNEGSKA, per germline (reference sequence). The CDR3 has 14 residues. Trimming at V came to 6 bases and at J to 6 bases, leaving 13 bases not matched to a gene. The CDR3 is CSAHPQGGSGEQYF. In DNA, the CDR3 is TGCAGTGCGCACCCACAGGGGGGATCGGGCGAGCAGTACTTC.

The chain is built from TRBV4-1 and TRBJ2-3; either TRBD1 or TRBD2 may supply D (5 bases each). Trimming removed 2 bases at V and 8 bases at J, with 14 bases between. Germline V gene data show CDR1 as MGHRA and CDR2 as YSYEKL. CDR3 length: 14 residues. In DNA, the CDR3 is TGCGCCAGCAGCCAAAGGGGAGTTTGGGTTACGCAGTATTTT. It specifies CASSQRGVWVTQYF.